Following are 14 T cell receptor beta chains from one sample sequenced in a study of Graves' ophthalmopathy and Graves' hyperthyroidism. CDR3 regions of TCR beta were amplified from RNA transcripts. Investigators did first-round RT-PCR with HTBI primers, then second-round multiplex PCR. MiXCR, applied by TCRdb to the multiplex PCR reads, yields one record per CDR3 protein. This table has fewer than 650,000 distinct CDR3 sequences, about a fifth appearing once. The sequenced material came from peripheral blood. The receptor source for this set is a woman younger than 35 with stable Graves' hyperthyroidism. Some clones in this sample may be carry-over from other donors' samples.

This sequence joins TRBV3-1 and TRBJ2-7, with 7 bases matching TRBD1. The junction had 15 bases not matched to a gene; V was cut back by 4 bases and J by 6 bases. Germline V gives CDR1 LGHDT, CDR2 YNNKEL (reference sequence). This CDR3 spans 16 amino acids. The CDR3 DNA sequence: TGTGCCAGCAGCCCTTTAGTTCGAACAGGGGCGGTCGAGCAGTACTTC. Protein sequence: CASSPLVRTGAVEQYF.

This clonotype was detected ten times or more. CDR3 amino acids: CASSQQHPGYGYTF. For the CDR3, the DNA is TGTGCCAGCAGCCAGCAACATCCCGGCTATGGCTACACCTTC. The chain recombines TRBV7-2 with TRBJ1-2; no definite D call. The length of the CDR3 is 14 residues. V was cut by 5 bases and J by 4 bases, with 14 bases left in between. Germline-derived CDR1 and CDR2 are SGHTA and FQGNSA. The complete variable domain, with remaining parts taken from reference TRBV7-2 and TRBJ1-2, reads GAGVSQSPSNKVTEKGKDVELRCDPISGHTALYWYRQSLGQGLEFLIYFQGNSAPDKSGLPSDRFSAERTGGSVSTLTIQRTQQEDSAVYLCASSQQHPGYGYTFGSGTRLTVV.

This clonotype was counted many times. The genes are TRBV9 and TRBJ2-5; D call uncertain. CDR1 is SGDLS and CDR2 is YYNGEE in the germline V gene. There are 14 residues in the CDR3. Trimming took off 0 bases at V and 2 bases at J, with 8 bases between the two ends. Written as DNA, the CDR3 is TGTGCCAGCAGCGTAGGTGGCCTACAAGAGACCCAGTACTTC. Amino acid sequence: CASSVGGLQETQYF.

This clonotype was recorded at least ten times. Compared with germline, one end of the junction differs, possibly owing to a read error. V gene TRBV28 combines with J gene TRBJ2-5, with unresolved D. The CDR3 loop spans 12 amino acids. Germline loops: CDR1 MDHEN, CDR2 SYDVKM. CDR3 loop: CASSPYQETKYF. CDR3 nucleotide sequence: TGTGCCAGCAGTCCGTACCAAGAGACCAAGTACTTC. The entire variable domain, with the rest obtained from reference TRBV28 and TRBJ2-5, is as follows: DVKVTQSSRYLVKRTGEKVFLECVQDMDHENMFWYRQDPGLGLRLIYFSYDVKMKEKGDIPEGYSVSREKKERFSLILESASTNQTSMYLCASSPYQETKYFGPGTRLLVL.

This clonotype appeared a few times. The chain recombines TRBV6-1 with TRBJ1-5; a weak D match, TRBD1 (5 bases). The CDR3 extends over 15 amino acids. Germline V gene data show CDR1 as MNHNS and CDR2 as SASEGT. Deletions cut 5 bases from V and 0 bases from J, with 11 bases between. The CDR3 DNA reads TGTGCCAGCAGTCCCTCAGGGAGTAGCAATCAGCCCCAGCATTTT. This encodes CASSPSGSSNQPQHF.

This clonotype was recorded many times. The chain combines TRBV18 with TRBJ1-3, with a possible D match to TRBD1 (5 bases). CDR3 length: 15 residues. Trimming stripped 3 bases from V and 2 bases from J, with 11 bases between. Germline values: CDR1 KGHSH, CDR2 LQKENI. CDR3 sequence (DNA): TGTGCCAGCTCACCTCCCGACAGAACTGGAAACACCATATATTTT. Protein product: CASSPPDRTGNTIYF.

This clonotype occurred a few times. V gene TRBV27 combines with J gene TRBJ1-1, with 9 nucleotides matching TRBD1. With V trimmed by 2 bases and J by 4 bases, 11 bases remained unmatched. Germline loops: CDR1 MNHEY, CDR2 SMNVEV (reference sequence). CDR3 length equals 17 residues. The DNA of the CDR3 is TGTGCCAGCAGTTTACATCCCCGGGACAGGGTGAGCACTGAAGCTTTCTTT. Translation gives CASSLHPRDRVSTEAFF.

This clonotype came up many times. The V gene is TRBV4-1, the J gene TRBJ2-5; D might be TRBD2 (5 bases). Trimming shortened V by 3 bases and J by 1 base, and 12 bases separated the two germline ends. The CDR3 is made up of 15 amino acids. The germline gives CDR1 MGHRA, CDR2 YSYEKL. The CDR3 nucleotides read TGCGCCAGCAGCCAGGTAGCGACTCCCCAAGAGACCCAGTACTTC. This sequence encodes CASSQVATPQETQYF.

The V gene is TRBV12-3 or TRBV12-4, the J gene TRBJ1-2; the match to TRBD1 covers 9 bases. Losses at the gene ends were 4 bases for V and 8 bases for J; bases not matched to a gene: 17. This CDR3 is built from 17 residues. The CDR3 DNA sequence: TGTGCCAGCAGTTCGACCGGGACAGGGATCGCCGCGTGGGGCTACACCTTC. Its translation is CASSSTGTGIAAWGYTF.

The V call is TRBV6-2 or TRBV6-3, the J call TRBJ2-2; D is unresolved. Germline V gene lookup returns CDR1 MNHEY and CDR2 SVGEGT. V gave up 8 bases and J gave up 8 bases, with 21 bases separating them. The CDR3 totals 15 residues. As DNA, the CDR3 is TGTGCCAGCCTCCCGGGCTACCGGATCCAAGGGGAGCTGTTTTTT. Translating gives CASLPGYRIQGELFF.

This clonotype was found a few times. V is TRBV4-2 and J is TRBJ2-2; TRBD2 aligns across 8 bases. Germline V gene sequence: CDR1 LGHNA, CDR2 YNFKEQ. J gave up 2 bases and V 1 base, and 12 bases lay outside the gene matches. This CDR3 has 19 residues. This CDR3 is CASSQVHLRGALNTGELFF. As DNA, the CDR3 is TGTGCCAGCAGCCAAGTTCATCTGCGGGGGGCCCTAAACACCGGGGAGCTGTTTTTT.

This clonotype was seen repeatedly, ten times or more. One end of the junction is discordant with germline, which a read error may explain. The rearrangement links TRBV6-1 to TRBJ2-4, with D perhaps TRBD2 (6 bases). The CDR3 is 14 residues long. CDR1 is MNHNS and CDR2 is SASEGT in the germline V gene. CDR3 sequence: CASRGTLGKNIKYF. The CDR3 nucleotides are TGTGCCAGCAGGGGGACTTTGGGCAAAAACATTAAGTACTTC.

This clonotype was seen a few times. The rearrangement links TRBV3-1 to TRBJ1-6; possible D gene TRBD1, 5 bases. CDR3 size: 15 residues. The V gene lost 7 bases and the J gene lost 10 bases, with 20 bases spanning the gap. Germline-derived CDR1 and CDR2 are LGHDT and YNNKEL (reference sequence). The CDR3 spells CASNRDPEGTSPLHF. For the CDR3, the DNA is TGTGCCAGCAACCGGGACCCCGAGGGGACCTCACCCCTCCACTTT. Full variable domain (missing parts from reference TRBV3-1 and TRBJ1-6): DTAVSQTPKYLVTQMGNDKSIKCEQNLGHDTMYWYKQDSKKFLKIMFSYNNKELIINETVPNRFSPKSPDKAHLNLHINSLELGDSAVYFCASNRDPEGTSPLHFGNGTRLTVT.

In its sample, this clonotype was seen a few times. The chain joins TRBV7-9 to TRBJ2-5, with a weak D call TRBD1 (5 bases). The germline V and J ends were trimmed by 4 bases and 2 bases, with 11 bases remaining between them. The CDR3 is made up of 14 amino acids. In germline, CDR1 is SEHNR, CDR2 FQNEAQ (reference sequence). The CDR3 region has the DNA TGTGCCAGCAGCTCAAGGGGCTTACAAGAGACCCAGTACTTC. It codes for CASSSRGLQETQYF.